Each of the 8 T cell receptor beta chains below was sequenced from the same sample in a study of T cells in Graves' hyperthyroidism and ophthalmopathy. What was amplified from RNA transcripts were TCR beta CDR3 regions. With the HTBI primer set, the TCR CDR3 went through a first round of RT-PCR. TCRdb redid the calling of the multiplex PCR reads with MiXCR, one entry per CDR3 protein. The data hold about 520,000 distinct CDR3 sequences, with less than 25% observed a single time. The specimen sequenced was blood. The receptor set was obtained from a man aged 18 to 30 with Graves' hyperthyroidism.

This clonotype was seen at least ten times. V is TRBV20-1 and J is TRBJ2-5; 11 nucleotides align to TRBD2. V shed 0 bases and J 1 base; nucleotides not matched to a gene: 4. The germline V gene has CDR1 DFQATT and CDR2 SNEGSKA (reference sequence). The CDR3 has 16 amino acids. CDR3 DNA: TGCAGTGCTAGAGATCCACTAGCGGGGGCCCAAGAGACCCAGTACTTC. As protein: CSARDPLAGAQETQYF.

This clonotype occurred many times. V and J are TRBV28 and TRBJ1-6; D gene uncertain. Germline CDR1 and CDR2: MDHEN and SYDVKM. The V end was cut by 1 base, the J end by 0 bases, with 7 bases between. The CDR3 covers 16 residues. CDR3 coding DNA: TGTGCCAGCAGTTTATTCGGGTCCTCCTATAATTCACCCCTCCACTTT. The encoded protein is CASSLFGSSYNSPLHF.

This clonotype was observed a handful of times. J is TRBJ2-3 and V is TRBV11-2, with D hard to call. The V and J ends lost 4 bases and 5 bases respectively, with 13 bases between them. The CDR3 totals 14 residues. Germline CDR1 and CDR2: SGHAT and FQNNGV. The CDR3 is CASSSLLGIDTQYF. The CDR3 DNA follows: TGTGCCAGCAGCTCCCTCCTAGGTATAGATACGCAGTATTTT.

This clonotype was observed a handful of times. The chain recombines TRBV13 with TRBJ2-2, with D unresolved. This CDR3 has 13 amino acids. Between the trimmed V and J ends, which lost 2 bases and 8 bases, there was a span of 9 bases. The germline CDR1 and CDR2 sequences are PRHDT and FYEKMQ (reference sequence). Here the CDR3 DNA reads TGTGCCAGCAGCTTACCCCCCAGGGGGGAGCTGTTTTTT. Its protein is CASSLPPRGELFF.

This clonotype has a count of ten or more. The rearrangement uses TRBV19 and TRBJ1-2; TRBD1 agrees at 8 bases. Trimming cost V 5 bases and J 3 bases; bases outside gene matches: 11. There are 16 residues in the CDR3. The V gene's germline CDR1 is LNHDA and CDR2 SQIVND (reference sequence). The CDR3 nucleotides are TGTGCCAGTAGTCTTTTGCCGGGACAGGTCGACTATGGCTACACCTTC. Protein sequence: CASSLLPGQVDYGYTF.

Comments on this clonotype: This could be a read error, since a much larger clone is one nucleotide away. Likely a read error: the CDR3 ends without its conserved phenylalanine or tryptophan. The V call is TRBV20-1, the J call TRBJ1-5; D is ambiguous. The ends were cut back, 3 bases at V and 7 bases at J, with 10 bases in the middle. The CDR3 is 12 amino acids. Germline V CDR1 and CDR2: DFQATT, SNEGSKA (reference sequence). DNA of the CDR3: TGCAGTGCTAGCAAAGGGTCCCAGCCCCAGCATTTG. This codes for CSASKGSQPQHL.

The CDR3 is CASSLGLTVTYEQYF. In nucleotides, the CDR3 is TGTGCCAGCAGTTTAGGGCTCACAGTCACCTACGAGCAGTACTTC. The chain recombines TRBV27 with TRBJ2-7; D unclear. In germline, CDR1 is MNHEY, CDR2 SMNVEV (reference sequence). V was pared by 2 bases and J by 2 bases, with 13 bases between. CDR3 length: 15 amino acids.

This clonotype was counted ten times or more. Here the CDR3 reads CSARDTRGAGANVLTF. The CDR3 DNA reads TGCAGTGCTAGAGATACGAGGGGCGCTGGGGCCAACGTCCTGACTTTC. The chain employs TRBV20-1 and TRBJ2-6; perhaps D is TRBD1 or TRBD2 (5 bases each). The CDR3 runs to 16 residues. Germline assignment: CDR1 DFQATT and CDR2 SNEGSKA (reference sequence). The V gene lost 0 bases and the J gene lost 2 bases, with 11 bases spanning the gap.